Sequencing of this T cell receptor (beta chain) was carried out in a study of beta chain features in type 1 diabetes. As for the study in general: Examined across all samples were approximately 99 million sorted cells.

V shed 5 bases, J shed 6 bases, and the junction held 12 bases outside the gene matches. The CDR3 is 15 amino acids. CDR1 is MNHEY, CDR2 SVGAGI, per germline. The table lists this clone with a few counts. Expressed TCRB transcripts were sequenced because the entire RNA isolate underwent reverse transcription. The repertoire was sequenced with immunoSEQ multiplex PCR; TCRdb's copy has only in-frame clones and lacks some. The sample consists of 900,000 or so clones, roughly 16% of them appearing once. Sequencing was performed on naive CD4+ T cells from blood. This clonotype was sampled from a woman between 18 and 29 years old in good health. The V and J genes are TRBV6-5 and TRBJ2-7; 8 bases are shared with TRBD2. The CDR3 DNA reads TGTGCCAGCAGTCCCTGGGTAGCGGGAACCCTCGAGCAGTACTTC. Amino acid sequence: CASSPWVAGTLEQYF.